This TCR beta chain appears in the sequencing data of a study of glioma-infiltrating T cells after dendritic cell vaccination. This table comes from immunoSEQ multiplex PCR, and its TCRdb copy is limited to in-frame clones, with some not included. The sample carries 50,000 to 65,000 clones, approximately 81% recorded once. Time point reported: after dendritic cell vaccination, including at tumor progression/relapse. The CDR3 length is 12 residues. CDR1 is KGHSH and CDR2 is LQKENI in the germline V gene. Trimming cost V 3 bases and J 1 base, with 3 bases left between them. This chain connects TRBV18 to TRBJ1-1; D is undetermined. This clonotype originated in a human donor with glioblastoma. The material was blood, obtained after dendritic cell vaccination. The CDR3 DNA follows: TGTGCCAGCTCACCGGCGAACACTGAAGCTTTCTTT. This codes for CASSPANTEAFF.